The rows below give T cell receptor beta chains drawn from one sample of a study of beta chain features in type 1 diabetes. TCRdb's table, derived via immunoSEQ multiplex PCR, lists solely in-frame clones and lacks some. The sample has around 690,000 clones; roughly 12% are singletons. Specimen: naive CD4+ T cells from blood. The receptors here all came from a man in his thirties or forties with type 1 diabetes. Each CDR3 is given with its conserved first and last residue. The D gene is left open where the match is weak. Size is omitted from some rows. Given values are once, few, many or a class for expanded clones.

TRBV5-5	TRBD1	.	TRBJ2-5	TGTGCCAGCAGCGCGGGACAGGGGGCGAGGGAGACCCAGTACTTC	CASSAGQGARETQYF
TRBV5-1	TRBD1	.	TRBJ1-2	TGCGCCAGCAGCGGGACAGGGCAGACTAACTATGGCTACACCTTC	CASSGTGQTNYGYTF
TRBV9	.	few	TRBJ2-5	TGTGCCAGCAGCGTAGTCCCAGATCAAGAGACCCAGTACTTC	CASSVVPDQETQYF
TRBV6-5	.	.	TRBJ2-6	TGTGCCAGCACAAGACATTCTGGGGCCAACGTCCTGACTTTC	CASTRHSGANVLTF
TRBV10-3	.	.	TRBJ2-3	TGTGCCATCAGTGAGTCGACAACCGCCGGAGATACGCAGTATTTT	CAISESTTAGDTQYF
TRBV11-3	.	.	TRBJ2-3	TGTGCCAGCAGCTTAGGACAGGGAGGAGATACGCAGTATTTT	CASSLGQGGDTQYF
TRBV23-1	.	.	TRBJ2-7	TGCGCCAGCAGTCATCGGTTCCGGGACACAAACTCCTACGAGCAGTACTTC	CASSHRFRDTNSYEQYF
TRBV9	TRBD1	.	TRBJ1-4	TGTGCCAGCAGCGTAGGAGGGACAGCTGGGGATGAAAAACTGTTTTTT	CASSVGGTAGDEKLFF
TRBV7-8	.	.	TRBJ1-2	TGTGCCAGCAGCCCCGAGAGGCTAGGGACATTCTATGGCTACACCTTC	CASSPERLGTFYGYTF
TRBV28	TRBD1	.	TRBJ1-2	TGTGCCAGCAGTATCCCGGGACAGGGTGACTATGGCTACACCTTC	CASSIPGQGDYGYTF
TRBV30	.	once	TRBJ1-2	TGTGCCTGGAGGGGGGGAAGGGGACGGCATTCTAACTATGGCTACACCTTC	CAWRGGRGRHSNYGYTF